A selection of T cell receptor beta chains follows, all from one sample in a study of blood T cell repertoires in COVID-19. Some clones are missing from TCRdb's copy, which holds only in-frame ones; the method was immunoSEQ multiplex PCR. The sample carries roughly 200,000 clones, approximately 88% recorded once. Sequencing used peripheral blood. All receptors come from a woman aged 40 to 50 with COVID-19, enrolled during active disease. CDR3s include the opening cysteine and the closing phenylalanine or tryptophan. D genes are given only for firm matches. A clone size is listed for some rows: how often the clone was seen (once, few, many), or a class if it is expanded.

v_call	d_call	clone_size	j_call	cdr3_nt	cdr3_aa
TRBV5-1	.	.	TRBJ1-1	TGCGCCAGCAGCTTGGACGGCAGGGCCTTGAACACTGAAGCTTTCTTT	CASSLDGRALNTEAFF
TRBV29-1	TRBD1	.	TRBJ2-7	TGCAGCGTTGAAGTCATACACCGGGACAGGGTCTCCTACGAGCAGTACTTC	CSVEVIHRDRVSYEQYF
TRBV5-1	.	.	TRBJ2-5	TGCGCCAGCAGCCTGATTCCGGGGGACCAAGAGACCCAGTACTTC	CASSLIPGDQETQYF
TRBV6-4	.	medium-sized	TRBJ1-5	TGTGCCAGCAGTGACGAGGCAGGGATGAAGCCCCAGCATTTT	CASSDEAGMKPQHF
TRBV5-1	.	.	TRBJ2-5	TGCGCCAGCAGCTTGGTTCCCAGCCAAGAGACCCAGTACTTC	CASSLVPSQETQYF
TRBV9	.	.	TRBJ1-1	TGTGCCAGCAGCGTAGGAACAGCTTTGAACACTGAAGCTTTCTTT	CASSVGTALNTEAFF
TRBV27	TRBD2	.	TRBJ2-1	TGTGCCAGCAGTTTAACCAGCGGGGGTAGGAATGAGCAGTTCTTC	CASSLTSGGRNEQFF
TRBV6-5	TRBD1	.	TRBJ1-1	TGTGCCAGCAGTCAACAGGGGGGAATAAACACTGAAGCTTTCTTT	CASSQQGGINTEAFF
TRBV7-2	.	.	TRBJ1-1	TGTGCCAGCAGCTTAAAAAGACTCACTGAAGCTTTCTTT	CASSLKRLTEAFF
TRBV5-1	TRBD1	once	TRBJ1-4	TGCGCCAGCAGCTTTTCCGGGACAGCTGAAAAACTGTTTTTT	CASSFSGTAEKLFF
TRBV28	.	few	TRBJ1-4	TGTGCCAGCAGTTTGATCACCGGGGGGCATGAAAAACTGTTTTTT	CASSLITGGHEKLFF
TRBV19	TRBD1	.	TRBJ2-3	TGTGCCAGTAGGCCGGGACAGGGGGCAACAGATACGCAGTATTTT	CASRPGQGATDTQYF
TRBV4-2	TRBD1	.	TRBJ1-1	TGTGCCAGCAGCCCGCGGACAGGCCCTGACGCAGAAGCTTTCTTT	CASSPRTGPDAEAFF
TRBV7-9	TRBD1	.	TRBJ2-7	TGTGCCAGCAGTCTCGGGACAGGGACCTACGAGCAGTACTTC	CASSLGTGTYEQYF
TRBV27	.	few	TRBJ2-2	TGTGCCAGCAGTTTTGTTGGGCGGGAGCTGTTTTTT	CASSFVGRELFF
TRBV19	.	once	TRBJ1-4	TGTGCCAGTAGTGCCAGTCGGAGAAAACTGTTTTTT	CASSASRRKLFF
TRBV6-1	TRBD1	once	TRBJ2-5	TGTGCCAGCAGTGAAGCGGGGACAGGGTCACGAGAGACCCAGTACTTC	CASSEAGTGSRETQYF
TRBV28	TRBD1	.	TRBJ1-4	TGTGCCAGCAGCTCCCAGACAGGGTGGGAGGAAAAACTGTTTTTT	CASSSQTGWEEKLFF
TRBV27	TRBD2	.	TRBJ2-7	TGTGCCAGCAGCCCTAGCGGGGGCAGGTACGAGCAGTACTTC	CASSPSGGRYEQYF
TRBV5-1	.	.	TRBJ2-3	TGCGCCAGCAGGAGGAATTCAGATACGCAGTATTTT	CASRRNSDTQYF
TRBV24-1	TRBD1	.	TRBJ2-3	TGTGCCACCGCATCGACAGGGGATACGCAGTATTTT	CATASTGDTQYF
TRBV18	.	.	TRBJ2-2	TGTGCCAGCTCACCATCGGTCACCGGGGAGCTGTTTTTT	CASSPSVTGELFF
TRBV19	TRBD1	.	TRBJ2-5	TGTGCCAGTAGTATAGGGGGGACAGGTCACCAAGAGACCCAGTACTTC	CASSIGGTGHQETQYF
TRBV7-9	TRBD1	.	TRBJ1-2	TGTGCCAGCAGCTCAAGGGGGACAGGAATGTATGGCTACACCTTC	CASSSRGTGMYGYTF
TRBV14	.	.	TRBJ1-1	TGTGCCAGCAGCCAAGACAGGGGCCGGCTCGACGCTTTCTTT	CASSQDRGRLDAFF
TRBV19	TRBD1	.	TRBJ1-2	TGTGCCAGTAGCCTATTCGGGACAGACGGCTACACCTTC	CASSLFGTDGYTF
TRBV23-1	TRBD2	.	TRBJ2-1	TGCGCCAGCAGTCAGACACACCTAGCGGGAGACTGCAATGAGCAGTTCTTC	CASSQTHLAGDCNEQFF
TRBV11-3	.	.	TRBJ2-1	TGTGCCAGCAGTCTCATCGGGCGGGACTACAATGAGCAGTTCTTC	CASSLIGRDYNEQFF
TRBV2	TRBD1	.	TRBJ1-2	TGTGCCAGCACCCCGGGACAGGGGGACTATGGCTACACCTTC	CASTPGQGDYGYTF
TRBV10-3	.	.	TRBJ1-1	TGTGCCCAAGGGGAACAGTTGAACACTGAAGCTTTCTTT	CAQGEQLNTEAFF
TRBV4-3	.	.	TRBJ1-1	TGCGCCAGCAGTCAAGGGGAGTATGAAGCTTTCTTT	CASSQGEYEAFF
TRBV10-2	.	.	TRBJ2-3	TGCGCCAGCAGCGTCGGGGATGTGGATACGCAGTATTTT	CASSVGDVDTQYF
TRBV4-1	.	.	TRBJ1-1	TGCGCCAGCAGCCAAGATCCTAGCGGGGGGTTGAACACTGAAGCTTTCTTT	CASSQDPSGGLNTEAFF
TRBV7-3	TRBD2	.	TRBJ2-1	TGTGCCAGCAGCTTCTCTAGCGGCACCTACAATGAGCAGTTCTTC	CASSFSSGTYNEQFF
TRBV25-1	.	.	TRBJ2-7	TGTGCCAGCAGTGAATCACCCGAGCCCCAGGGAGGCTCCTACGAGCAGTACTTC	CASSESPEPQGGSYEQYF
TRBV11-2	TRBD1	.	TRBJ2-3	TGTGCCAGCAGCTTAACGGGACAGGGGACAGATACGCAGTATTTT	CASSLTGQGTDTQYF
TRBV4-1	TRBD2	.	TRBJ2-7	TGCGCCAGCAGCCCGCTCTGGGGACTAGCGGGAGTCCACGAGCAGTACTTC	CASSPLWGLAGVHEQYF
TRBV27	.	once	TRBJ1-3	TGTGCCAGCAGAGCAGGGGCTGGAAACACCATATATTTT	CASRAGAGNTIYF
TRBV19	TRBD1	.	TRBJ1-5	TGTGCCAGTACCTTAGGACAGGCGGGCAATCAGCCCCAGCATTTT	CASTLGQAGNQPQHF
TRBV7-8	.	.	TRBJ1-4	TGTGCCAGCAGCTTAGGGCAGGGTAGAGGTGAAAAACTGTTTTTT	CASSLGQGRGEKLFF
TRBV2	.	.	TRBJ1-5	TGTGCCAGTGGCCCCGAACAGGTCCTCAATCAGCCCCAGCATTTT	CASGPEQVLNQPQHF
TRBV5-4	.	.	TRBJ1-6	TGTGCCAGCAGCGACAGGCTTGGGGGACATTCACCCCTCCACTTT	CASSDRLGGHSPLHF
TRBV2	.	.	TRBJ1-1	TGTGCCAGCAGTGAAACAGGGTTCAACACTGAAGCTTTCTTT	CASSETGFNTEAFF
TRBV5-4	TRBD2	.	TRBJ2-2	TGTGCCAGCAGCTGGGACCTAGCGGGAAGCACCGGGGAGCTGTTTTTT	CASSWDLAGSTGELFF
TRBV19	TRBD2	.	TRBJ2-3	TGTGCCAGTAGTCCGGGACTAGCGGGAGCGCAGGCCACAGATACGCAGTATTTT	CASSPGLAGAQATDTQYF
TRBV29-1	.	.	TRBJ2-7	TGCAGCGTCGAAACGGACTTCTACGAGCAGTACTTC	CSVETDFYEQYF
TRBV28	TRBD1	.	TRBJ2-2	TGTGCCAGCAGTTCCGGACAGGGGGCTCGGAGGGGGGAGCTGTTTTTT	CASSSGQGARRGELFF
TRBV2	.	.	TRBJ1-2	TGTGCCGGTGGAGGATTTCGGCCCTATGGCTACACCTTC	CAGGGFRPYGYTF
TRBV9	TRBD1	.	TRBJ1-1	TGTGCCAGCAGCGTGGCAGGGGGTAGCACTGAAGCTTTCTTT	CASSVAGGSTEAFF